The 26 T cell receptor beta chains below were found in one sample sequenced in a study of blood T cell repertoires in COVID-19. The protocol was immunoSEQ multiplex PCR, while the TCRdb copy is restricted to in-frame clones and leaves out a portion. The sample lists some 200,000 clones; more than 80% were seen once. The sample taken for sequencing was peripheral blood. Source of these receptors: a woman of 80 years or more with acute or convalescent COVID-19.

The V call is TRBV18, the J call TRBJ2-3, with 8 bases lining up with TRBD1. The CDR3 consists of 16 residues. CDR1 KGHSH and CDR2 LQKENI come from the germline V gene. With 4 bases clipped from V and 1 base from J, the junction kept 7 bases outside the gene matches. The DNA of the CDR3 is TGTGCCAGCTCACTCGTACCGGGACAGGGCACAGATACGCAGTATTTT. Encoded protein: CASSLVPGQGTDTQYF.

The table lists this clone with a few counts. The chain combines TRBV5-6 with TRBJ1-2; D is uncertain. The V end lost 0 bases, the J end lost 4 bases, and 10 bases lay between the germline ends. This CDR3 is 14 amino acids long. CDR1 and CDR2 from the germline V gene are SGHDT and YYEEEE. The CDR3 DNA reads as TGTGCCAGCAGCTTGGAGTACAGAAGCTATGGCTACACCTTC. Its translation: CASSLEYRSYGYTF.

V gene TRBV18 combines with J gene TRBJ1-1; D is perhaps TRBD1 (5 bases). This CDR3 comprises 15 residues. Trimming took 1 base from V and 8 from J, leaving 17 bases between them. Germline CDR1 is KGHSH and CDR2 is LQKENI. The CDR3 region has the DNA TGTGCCAGCTCACCACAAGCTGACAGTACGAAAGAAGCTTTCTTT. This translates into CASSPQADSTKEAFF.

By sample fraction, this clone is medium-sized. The chain couples TRBV7-9 to TRBJ1-4; D might be TRBD1 (5 bases). This CDR3 region has 17 residues. V lost 5 bases, J lost 4 bases, and 20 bases lay in between. The germline V gene has CDR1 SEHNR and CDR2 FQNEAQ (reference sequence). CDR3 in amino acids: CASSLTPDTEFNEKLFF. Written as DNA, the CDR3 is TGTGCCAGCAGCCTCACCCCGGACACCGAATTTAATGAAAAACTGTTTTTT.

A few counts support this clone. The J gene is TRBJ1-4, the V gene TRBV3-1 (or the pseudogene TRBV3-2), with no clear D. The CDR3 has 15 amino acids. The V gene's germline CDR1 is LGHDT and CDR2 YNNKEL (reference sequence). Trimming removed 3 bases at V and 11 bases at J, with 19 bases between. The CDR3 sequence: CASSHRALVEGKLFF. The CDR3 nucleotides are TGTGCCAGCAGCCATCGGGCACTTGTTGAGGGTAAACTGTTTTTT.

The chain combines TRBV13 with TRBJ1-1; TRBD1 might be the D (5 bases). The germline gives CDR1 PRHDT, CDR2 FYEKMQ (reference sequence). The CDR3 is 16 residues long. Trimming cost V 5 bases and J 1 base, with 17 bases left between them. CDR3 coding DNA: TGTGCCAGCAGCCCCCACTATGGGGCAGCGAACACTGAAGCTTTCTTT. It specifies CASSPHYGAANTEAFF.

This clone was seen a handful of times. The chain is built from TRBV28 and TRBJ1-2; D possibly corresponds to TRBD1 (6 bases). The V gene lost 5 bases and the J gene lost 6 bases, with 16 bases spanning the gap. Germline V gene lookup returns CDR1 MDHEN and CDR2 SYDVKM. This CDR3 has 14 residues. CDR3 sequence reads: CASSPSRDIDGYTF. CDR3 sequence (DNA): TGTGCCAGCAGTCCTTCCCGGGACATAGATGGCTACACCTTC.

This chain links TRBV2 with TRBJ2-7; 7 bases fit TRBD1. Unmatched junction bases numbered 7, after V lost 5 bases and J lost 0 bases. The CDR3 consists of 15 residues. The V gene's germline CDR1 is SNHLY and CDR2 FYNNEI. CDR3: CASSPTGVHSYEQYF. The CDR3 bases are TGTGCCAGCAGTCCCACAGGGGTCCACTCCTACGAGCAGTACTTC.

This clone was detected only once. The genes are TRBV11-2 and TRBJ2-7; D perhaps matches TRBD2 (5 bases). Per the germline V gene, CDR1 is SGHAT and CDR2 is FQNNGV. The length of the CDR3 is 12 residues. Trimming left V 1 base short and J 7 bases short, with 8 bases between. The CDR3 DNA reads TGTGCCAGCAGCTTAGTGAGGAGGGAGCAGTACTTC. The encoded protein is CASSLVRREQYF.

This chain connects TRBV3-1 (or the pseudogene TRBV3-2) to TRBJ1-4; TRBD1 aligns across 7 bases. The CDR3 has 15 residues. Germline CDR1 reads LGHDT; CDR2 reads YNNKEL (reference sequence). V lost 3 bases to trimming and J lost 8 bases; unmatched junction nucleotides: 9. Here the CDR3 DNA reads TGTGCCAGCAGCCACACTCAGGGGGTAAACGAAAAACTGTTTTTT. It is translated as CASSHTQGVNEKLFF.

The V call is TRBV7-2, the J call TRBJ2-1, with a tentative D call TRBD1 (7 bases). The CDR3 is 17 residues long. V was shortened by 0 bases and J by 5 bases, with 17 bases between the two germline ends. CDR1 is SGHTA and CDR2 is FQGNSA in the germline V gene. This CDR3 reads CASSLAGAGQINNEQFF. In nucleotides, the CDR3 is TGTGCCAGCAGCTTAGCGGGCGCGGGACAGATTAACAATGAGCAGTTCTTC.

This clone was found a few times. The V and J genes are TRBV2 and TRBJ2-5; 10 nucleotides align to TRBD2. V was pared by 5 bases and J by 4 bases, with 10 bases of the junction left unmatched. The CDR3 runs to 16 residues. Germline CDR1 and CDR2: SNHLY and FYNNEI. CDR3 region: CASSYSFWTSGETQYF. The CDR3 region has the DNA TGTGCCAGCAGTTATTCCTTTTGGACTAGCGGAGAGACCCAGTACTTC.

This sequence joins TRBV19 and TRBJ2-3; D may be TRBD2 (5 bases). Per the germline V gene, CDR1 is LNHDA and CDR2 is SQIVND (reference sequence). Trimming removed 5 bases at V and 0 bases at J, with 15 bases between. This CDR3 has 16 residues. The CDR3 DNA sequence: TGTGCCAGTAGTCCTGATCGTGGCGGGAGCACAGATACGCAGTATTTT. Amino acids: CASSPDRGGSTDTQYF. The full variable domain, rest sourced from reference TRBV19 and TRBJ2-3, is DGGITQSPKYLFRKEGQNVTLSCEQNLNHDAMYWYRQDPGQGLRLIYYSQIVNDFQKGDIAEGYSVSREKKESFPLTVTSAQKNPTAFYLCASSPDRGGSTDTQYFGPGTRLTVL.

The CDR3 bases are TGTGCCAGCAGCCAAGGGACAGGGAGTCCCCTCCACTTT. It encodes CASSQGTGSPLHF. The V call is TRBV3-1 (or the pseudogene TRBV3-2), the J call TRBJ1-6, with 8 bases identical to TRBD1. CDR1 and CDR2 (germline): LGHDT, YNNKEL (reference sequence). The junction had 3 bases not matched to a gene; V was cut back by 1 base and J by 13 bases. This CDR3 is built from 13 residues.

The chain joins TRBV19 to TRBJ1-2; maybe TRBD1 (5 bases). Trimming took 3 bases from V and 4 from J, leaving 9 bases between them. This CDR3 contains 13 residues. Germline CDR1 and CDR2: LNHDA and SQIVND (reference sequence). The CDR3 DNA reads TGTGCCAGTAGTATTGGGGGGGGCTATGGCTACACCTTC. Translating it yields CASSIGGGYGYTF.

This chain connects TRBV5-6 to TRBJ1-5, with TRBD1 identical over 9 bases. The CDR3 is 17 amino acids. Germline V lookup: CDR1 SGHDT, CDR2 YYEEEE. J gave up 1 base and V 2 bases, and 7 bases lay outside the gene matches. Here the CDR3 DNA reads TGTGCCAGCAGCTTTGCGGGACAGGGACGGAGCAATCAGCCCCAGCATTTT. This sequence encodes CASSFAGQGRSNQPQHF.

The CDR3: CASSPASGGNEQFF. The CDR3 nucleotides read TGTGCCAGCAGTCCCGCTAGCGGGGGTAATGAGCAGTTCTTC. The chain uses TRBV6-5 and TRBJ2-1; 10 positions match TRBD2. CDR3 length: 14 residues. J was trimmed by 7 bases and V by 5 bases; bases with no gene match: 5. The V gene's germline CDR1 is MNHEY and CDR2 SVGAGI.

This chain joins TRBV10-1 and TRBJ2-7, with 7 bases aligning to TRBD1. Germline V gene sequence: CDR1 WNHNN, CDR2 SYGVQD (reference sequence). The V gene end was trimmed by 8 bases and the J gene end by 7 bases; junction bases not matched to a gene: 11. The length of the CDR3 is 13 residues. The CDR3 is CASQRDRVGEQYF. CDR3 sequence (DNA): TGCGCCAGCCAGCGAGACAGGGTAGGGGAGCAGTACTTC.

The rearrangement joins TRBV16 to TRBJ1-5; possible D gene TRBD1, 5 bases. Germline V gives CDR1 KGHSY, CDR2 FQNENV. CDR3 length: 16 amino acids. V was clipped by 4 bases and J by 0 bases, with 13 bases between them. As DNA, the CDR3 is TGTGCCAGCAGCCTGCGGACAAGAAATAGCAATCAGCCCCAGCATTTT. It is translated as CASSLRTRNSNQPQHF.

The chain has TRBV4-3 and TRBJ2-5; tentatively, D is TRBD1 (6 bases). Germline CDR1 reads LGHNA; CDR2 reads YSLEER. V was pared by 2 bases and J by 2 bases, with 12 bases between. The CDR3 loop spans 15 amino acids. In DNA form, the CDR3 reads TGCGCCAGCAGCCAAAGCGTACAGGGACAAGAGACCCAGTACTTC. Protein: CASSQSVQGQETQYF.

This chain uses TRBV7-9 with TRBJ2-1, with TRBD2 matching over 8 bases. CDR3 length equals 16 residues. The V gene end was trimmed by 5 bases and the J gene end by 6 bases; junction bases not matched to a gene: 12. The V gene's germline CDR1 is SEHNR and CDR2 FQNEAQ (reference sequence). The CDR3 nucleotides read TGTGCCAGCAGCCGGCCGGGACTAGAGTCTGTCAATGAGCAGTTCTTC. Translated: CASSRPGLESVNEQFF.

This chain links TRBV19 with TRBJ1-4; 9 nucleotides match TRBD1. This CDR3 is 16 amino acids long. The V segment lost 5 bases and the J segment 0 bases; nucleotides outside the gene matches: 4. Per germline, CDR1 LNHDA and CDR2 SQIVND (reference sequence). Here the CDR3 DNA reads TGTGCCAGTAGTCGGGACAGGGAATCAACTAATGAAAAACTGTTTTTT. This codes for CASSRDRESTNEKLFF.

The rearrangement uses TRBV6-2 or TRBV6-3 and TRBJ2-7; unclear D gene. The ends were cut back, 6 bases at V and 0 bases at J, with 9 bases in the middle. The CDR3 has 13 amino acids. In germline, CDR1 is MNHEY, CDR2 SVGEGT. The CDR3 DNA reads TGTGCCAGCAGCCCCGGGTACTCCTACGAGCAGTACTTC. Protein sequence: CASSPGYSYEQYF.

The gene calls are TRBV24-1 and TRBJ1-1; no clear D. Germline V gives CDR1 KGHDR, CDR2 SFDVKD. This CDR3 region has 13 residues. The V end lost 8 bases, the J end lost 1 base, and 10 bases lay between the germline ends. CDR3 in amino acids: CATKESSNTEAFF. In nucleotides, the CDR3 is TGTGCCACCAAAGAGTCATCGAACACTGAAGCTTTCTTT.

The rearrangement joins TRBV27 to TRBJ1-5; no clear D. The CDR3 is 14 amino acids. Trimming removed 2 bases at V and 7 bases at J, with 12 bases between. From germline, CDR1 is MNHEY and CDR2 SMNVEV (reference sequence). The CDR3 sequence is CASSLNRYGQPQHF. The CDR3, as DNA: TGTGCCAGCAGTTTAAACCGATACGGGCAGCCCCAGCATTTT.

This clone was counted between two and nine times. The rearrangement links TRBV5-1 to TRBJ2-1; no definite D call. The CDR3 spans 16 residues. Trimming took off 1 base at V and 3 bases at J, with 14 bases between the two ends. The germline CDR1 and CDR2 sequences are SGHRS and YFSETQ. The CDR3 is CASSLNPVAGYNEQFF. CDR3 in DNA: TGCGCCAGCAGCTTGAATCCAGTGGCTGGCTACAATGAGCAGTTCTTC.